Listed here are 9 T cell receptor beta chains from one sample, sequenced in a study of blood T cell repertoires in COVID-19 (dated by TCRdb to 2020 to 2021). The library was obtained by the immunoSEQ multiplex PCR assay. TCRdb re-hosts the immuneACCESS table, in-frame sequences only. Its copies lack some clones; in the studies checked, an unresolved V gene accounts for under half of them, and the cause for the rest is not known. This sample holds under 50,000 clones; approximately 89% were observed only once. In total, the top ten clones hold roughly 1.3% of the sample. Material: peripheral blood. The source is a woman aged 35 to 49 with acute or convalescent COVID-19.

The V and J genes are TRBV16 and TRBJ1-6; a possible D gene is TRBD1 (6 bases). This CDR3 is 15 amino acids long. Per the germline V gene, CDR1 is KGHSY and CDR2 is FQNENV. Deletions cut 0 bases from V and 7 bases from J, with 10 bases between. The CDR3 spells CASSQSGQTNSPLHF. CDR3 DNA: TGTGCCAGCAGCCAATCAGGACAGACGAATTCACCCCTCCACTTT.

This clone showed up just once. J is TRBJ1-1 and V is TRBV7-9, with 10 bases that match TRBD1. Trimming removed 4 bases from V and 4 bases from J; junction bases left unmatched: 0. CDR1 and CDR2 from the germline V gene are SEHNR and FQNEAQ (reference sequence). The CDR3 runs to 13 residues. CDR3 in DNA: TGTGCCAGCAGCTGGACAGGGGGCACTGAAGCTTTCTTT. Residues: CASSWTGGTEAFF.

The chain uses TRBV19 and TRBJ2-3; D gene uncertain. Germline CDR1 LNHDA, CDR2 SQIVND (reference sequence). Between the trimmed V and J ends, which lost 1 base and 4 bases, there was a span of 15 bases. There are 16 residues in the CDR3. The CDR3 nucleotides read TGTGCCAGTAGTATAGGTAATACCTATCTCGCAGATACGCAGTATTTT. Translating it yields CASSIGNTYLADTQYF. The variable domain in full, completed from reference TRBV19 and TRBJ2-3, reads DGGITQSPKYLFRKEGQNVTLSCEQNLNHDAMYWYRQDPGQGLRLIYYSQIVNDFQKGDIAEGYSVSREKKESFPLTVTSAQKNPTAFYLCASSIGNTYLADTQYFGPGTRLTVL.

This clone was observed a handful of times. V and J are TRBV27 and TRBJ2-2, with TRBD2 matching over 7 bases. Germline V gene sequence: CDR1 MNHEY, CDR2 SMNVEV (reference sequence). CDR3 length: 16 residues. The trim removed 1 base at V and 2 bases at J, leaving 4 bases unmatched. CDR3 nucleotide sequence: TGTGCCAGCAGTTTATTTGGGGGGGATAACACCGGGGAGCTGTTTTTT. Residues: CASSLFGGDNTGELFF.

The chain combines TRBV6-5 with TRBJ2-3; TRBD2 is a possible D gene (5 bases). CDR3 size: 13 residues. V lost 5 bases and J 2 bases, leaving 8 bases between the germline ends. CDR1 is MNHEY, CDR2 SVGAGI, per germline. CDR3 nucleotides: TGTGCCAGCAGTCGGGGATCCACAGATACGCAGTATTTT. Amino acid sequence: CASSRGSTDTQYF.

The genes are TRBV2 and TRBJ2-3; 7 nucleotides align to TRBD1. There are 17 residues in the CDR3. V lost 0 bases and J lost 0; bases outside the gene matches: 6. Germline V gives CDR1 SNHLY, CDR2 FYNNEI. CDR3 protein: CASSEAPGQPSTDTQYF. The CDR3 region has the DNA TGTGCCAGCAGTGAAGCGCCGGGACAGCCTAGCACAGATACGCAGTATTTT.

This chain joins TRBV6-1 and TRBJ1-1; TRBD1 agrees at 7 bases. This CDR3 is 16 amino acids long. V lost 0 bases and J lost 0; bases outside the gene matches: 4. Germline CDR1 reads MNHNS; CDR2 reads SASEGT. CDR3 loop: CASSEAQGVMNTEAFF. The DNA of the CDR3 is TGTGCCAGCAGTGAAGCGCAGGGGGTCATGAACACTGAAGCTTTCTTT.

The chain recombines TRBV15 with TRBJ2-7; D is possibly TRBD2 (6 bases). The CDR3 covers 13 residues. The V end was cut by 0 bases, the J end by 10 bases, with 13 bases between. CDR1 is LNHNV and CDR2 is YYDKDF in the germline V gene (reference sequence). The CDR3 is CATSRDSGLVQYF. CDR3 nucleotide sequence: TGTGCCACCAGCAGAGATTCGGGACTTGTACAGTACTTC.

The J gene is TRBJ1-4, the V gene TRBV2; D possibly corresponds to TRBD1 (6 bases). The length of the CDR3 is 14 residues. CDR1 is SNHLY, CDR2 FYNNEI, per germline. V gave up 8 bases and J gave up 4 bases, with 14 bases separating them. CDR3 protein: CASYLGQLNEKLFF. CDR3 DNA: TGTGCCAGCTATCTTGGACAGCTTAATGAAAAACTGTTTTTT.